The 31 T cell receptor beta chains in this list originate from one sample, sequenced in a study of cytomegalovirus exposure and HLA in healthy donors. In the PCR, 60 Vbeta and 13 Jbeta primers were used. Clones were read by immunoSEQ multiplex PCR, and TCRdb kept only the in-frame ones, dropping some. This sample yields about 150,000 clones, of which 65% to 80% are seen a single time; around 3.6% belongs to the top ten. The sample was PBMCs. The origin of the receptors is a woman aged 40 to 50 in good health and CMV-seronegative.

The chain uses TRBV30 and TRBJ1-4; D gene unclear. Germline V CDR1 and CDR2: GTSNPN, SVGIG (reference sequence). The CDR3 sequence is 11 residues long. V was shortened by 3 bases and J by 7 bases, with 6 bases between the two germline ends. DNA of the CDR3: TGTGCCTGGAGCCCAGGTGAAAAACTGTTTTTT. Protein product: CAWSPGEKLFF.

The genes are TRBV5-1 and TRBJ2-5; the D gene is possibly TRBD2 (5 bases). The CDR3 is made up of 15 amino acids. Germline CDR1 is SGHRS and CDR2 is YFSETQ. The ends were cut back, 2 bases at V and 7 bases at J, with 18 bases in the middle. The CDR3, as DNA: TGCGCCAGCAGCTTCGAGGGTTATACCCGAGGGACCCAGTACTTC. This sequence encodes CASSFEGYTRGTQYF.

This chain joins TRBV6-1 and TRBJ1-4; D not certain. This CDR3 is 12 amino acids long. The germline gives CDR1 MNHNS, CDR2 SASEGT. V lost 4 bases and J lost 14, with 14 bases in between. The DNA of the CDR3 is TGTGCCAGCAGTGTTACCGGTTTTAAGCTGTTTTTT. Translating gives CASSVTGFKLFF.

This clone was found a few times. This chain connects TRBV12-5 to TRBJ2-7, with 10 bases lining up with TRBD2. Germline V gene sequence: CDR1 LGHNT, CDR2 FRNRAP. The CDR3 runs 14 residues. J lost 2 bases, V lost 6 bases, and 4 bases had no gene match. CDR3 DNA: TGTGCTAGTGGCCCGAGCGGGAGGGCCTACGAGCAGTACTTC. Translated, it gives CASGPSGRAYEQYF.

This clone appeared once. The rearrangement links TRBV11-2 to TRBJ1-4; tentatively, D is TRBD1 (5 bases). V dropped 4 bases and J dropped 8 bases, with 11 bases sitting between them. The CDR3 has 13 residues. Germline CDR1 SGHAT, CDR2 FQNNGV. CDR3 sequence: CASSSGTFEKLFF. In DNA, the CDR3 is TGTGCCAGCAGCTCCGGGACTTTCGAAAAACTGTTTTTT. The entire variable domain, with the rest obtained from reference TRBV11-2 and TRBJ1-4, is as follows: EAGVAQSPRYKIIEKRQSVAFWCNPISGHATLYWYQQILGQGPKLLIQFQNNGVVDDSQLPKDRFSAERLKGVDSTLKIQPAKLEDSAVYLCASSSGTFEKLFFGSGTQLSVL.

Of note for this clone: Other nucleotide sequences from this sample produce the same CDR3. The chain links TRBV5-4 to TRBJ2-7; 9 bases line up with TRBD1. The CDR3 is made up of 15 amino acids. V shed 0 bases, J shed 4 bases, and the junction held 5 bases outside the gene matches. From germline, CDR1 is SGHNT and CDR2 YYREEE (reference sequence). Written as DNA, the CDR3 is TGTGCCAGCAGCTTGGCTGGGACAGGGCTTTACGAGCAGTACTTC. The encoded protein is CASSLAGTGLYEQYF.

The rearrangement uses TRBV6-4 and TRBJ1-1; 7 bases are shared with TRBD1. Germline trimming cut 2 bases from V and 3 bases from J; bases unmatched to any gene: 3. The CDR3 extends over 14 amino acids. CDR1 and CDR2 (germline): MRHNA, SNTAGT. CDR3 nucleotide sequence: TGTGCCAGCAGTGACCAGGGGGTTCACACTGAAGCTTTCTTT. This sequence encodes CASSDQGVHTEAFF.

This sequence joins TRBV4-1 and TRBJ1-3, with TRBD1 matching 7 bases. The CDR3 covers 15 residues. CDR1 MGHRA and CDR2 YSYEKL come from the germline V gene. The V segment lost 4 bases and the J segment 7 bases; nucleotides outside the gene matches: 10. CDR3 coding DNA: TGCGCCAGCAGCCGATATCAACTACAGGGGAACACCATATATTTT. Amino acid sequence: CASSRYQLQGNTIYF.

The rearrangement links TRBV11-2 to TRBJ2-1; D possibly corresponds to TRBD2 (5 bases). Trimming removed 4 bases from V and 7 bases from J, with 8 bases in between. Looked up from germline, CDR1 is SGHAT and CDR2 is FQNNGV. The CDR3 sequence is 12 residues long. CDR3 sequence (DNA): TGTGCCAGCAGCTCCGGGGTGAATGAGCAGTTCTTC. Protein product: CASSSGVNEQFF.

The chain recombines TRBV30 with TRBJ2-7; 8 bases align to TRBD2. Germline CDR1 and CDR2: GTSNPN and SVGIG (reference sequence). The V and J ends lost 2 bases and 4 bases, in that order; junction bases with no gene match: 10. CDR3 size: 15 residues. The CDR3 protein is CAWSRIAGPIYEQYF. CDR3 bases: TGTGCCTGGAGTAGAATAGCGGGACCGATTTACGAGCAGTACTTC.

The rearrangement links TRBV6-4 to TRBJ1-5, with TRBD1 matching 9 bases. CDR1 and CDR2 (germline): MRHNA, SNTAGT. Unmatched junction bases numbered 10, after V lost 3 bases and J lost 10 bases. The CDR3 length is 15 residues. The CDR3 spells CASSDPRDRVDPQHF. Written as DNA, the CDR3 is TGTGCCAGCAGTGATCCGCGGGACAGGGTAGATCCCCAGCATTTT.

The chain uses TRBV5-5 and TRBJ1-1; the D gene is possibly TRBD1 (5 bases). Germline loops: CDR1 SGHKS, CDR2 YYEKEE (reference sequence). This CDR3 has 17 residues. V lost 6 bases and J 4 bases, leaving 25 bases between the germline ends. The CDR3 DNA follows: TGTGCCAGCAACCCAAAACTCGCGCCGGGACTCCTCACTGAAGCTTTCTTT. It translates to CASNPKLAPGLLTEAFF.

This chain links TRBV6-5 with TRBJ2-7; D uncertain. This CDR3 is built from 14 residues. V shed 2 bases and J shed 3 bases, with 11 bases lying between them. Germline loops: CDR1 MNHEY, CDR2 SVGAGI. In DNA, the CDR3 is TGTGCCAGCAGTTACGGTGGCTCGAACTACGAGCAGTACTTC. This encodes CASSYGGSNYEQYF.

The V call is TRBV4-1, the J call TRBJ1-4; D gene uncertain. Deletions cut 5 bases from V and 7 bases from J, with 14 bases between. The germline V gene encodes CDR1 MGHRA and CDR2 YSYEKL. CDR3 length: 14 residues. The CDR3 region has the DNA TGCGCCAGCAGCAGGGCAAACGAGGGTGAAAAACTGTTTTTT. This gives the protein CASSRANEGEKLFF.

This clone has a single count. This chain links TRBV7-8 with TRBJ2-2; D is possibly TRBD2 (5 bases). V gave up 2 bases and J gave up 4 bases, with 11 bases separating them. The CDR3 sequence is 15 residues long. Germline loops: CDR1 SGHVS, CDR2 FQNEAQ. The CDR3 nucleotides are TGTGCCAGCAGCTTATTAGCGCGGCGCACCGGGGAGCTGTTTTTT. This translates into CASSLLARRTGELFF.

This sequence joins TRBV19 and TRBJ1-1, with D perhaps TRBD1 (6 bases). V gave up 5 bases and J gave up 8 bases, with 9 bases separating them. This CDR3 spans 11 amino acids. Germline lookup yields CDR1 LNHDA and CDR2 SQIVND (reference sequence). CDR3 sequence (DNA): TGTGCCAGTAGTCCAGGGGAAGAAGCTTTCTTT. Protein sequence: CASSPGEEAFF.

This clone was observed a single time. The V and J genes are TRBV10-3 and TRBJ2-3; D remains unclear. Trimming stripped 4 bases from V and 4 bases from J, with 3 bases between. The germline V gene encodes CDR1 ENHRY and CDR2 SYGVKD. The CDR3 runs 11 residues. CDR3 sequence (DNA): TGTGCCATCAGTGCTGCAGATACGCAGTATTTT. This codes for CAISAADTQYF.

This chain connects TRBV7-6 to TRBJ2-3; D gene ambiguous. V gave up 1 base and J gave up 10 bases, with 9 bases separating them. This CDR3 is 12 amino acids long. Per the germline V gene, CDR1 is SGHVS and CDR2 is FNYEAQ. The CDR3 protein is CASSLVGEAQYF. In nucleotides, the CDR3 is TGTGCCAGCAGCTTAGTTGGAGAAGCGCAGTATTTT.

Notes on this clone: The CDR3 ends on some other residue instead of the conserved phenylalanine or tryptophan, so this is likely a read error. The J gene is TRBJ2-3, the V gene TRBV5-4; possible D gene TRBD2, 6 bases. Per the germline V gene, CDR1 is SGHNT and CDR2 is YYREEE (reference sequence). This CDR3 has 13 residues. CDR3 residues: CAGGKEVTDTQYV. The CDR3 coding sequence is TGTGCGGGAGGAAAGGAGGTCACAGATACGCAGTATGTT.

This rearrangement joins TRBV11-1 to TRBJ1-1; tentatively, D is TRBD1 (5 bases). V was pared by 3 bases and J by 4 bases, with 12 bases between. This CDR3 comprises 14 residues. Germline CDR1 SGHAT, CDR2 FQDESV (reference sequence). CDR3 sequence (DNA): TGTGCCAGCAGCTTTTCTCAGGGTCGCACTGAAGCTTTCTTT. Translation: CASSFSQGRTEAFF.

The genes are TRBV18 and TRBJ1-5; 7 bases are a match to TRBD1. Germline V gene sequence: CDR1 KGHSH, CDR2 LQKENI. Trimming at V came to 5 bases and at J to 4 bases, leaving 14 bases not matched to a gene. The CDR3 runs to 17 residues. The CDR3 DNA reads TGTGCCAGCTCATCATTTTCCGGGACAGCTCTTAATCAGCCCCAGCATTTT. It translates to CASSSFSGTALNQPQHF.

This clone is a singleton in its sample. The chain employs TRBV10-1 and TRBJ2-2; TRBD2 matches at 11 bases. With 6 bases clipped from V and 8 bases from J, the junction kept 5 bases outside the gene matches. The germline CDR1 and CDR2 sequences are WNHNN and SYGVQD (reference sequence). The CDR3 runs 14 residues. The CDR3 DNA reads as TGCGCCAGCAGGACTAGCGGGACAGGGGGGGAGCTGTTTTTT. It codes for CASRTSGTGGELFF.

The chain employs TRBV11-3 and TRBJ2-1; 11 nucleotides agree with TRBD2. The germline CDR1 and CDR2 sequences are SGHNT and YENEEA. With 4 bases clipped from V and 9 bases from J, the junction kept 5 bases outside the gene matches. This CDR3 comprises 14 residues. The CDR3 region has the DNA TGTGCCAGCAGCTCCATAGCGGGAGGGGGTGAGCAGTTCTTC. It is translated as CASSSIAGGGEQFF.

Here the CDR3 reads CASSYGTLERVYGYTF. The CDR3 bases are TGTGCCAGCAGTTATGGGACACTGGAGAGGGTCTATGGCTACACCTTC. The rearrangement links TRBV6-5 to TRBJ1-2, with D possibly being TRBD1 (6 bases). The ends were cut back, 3 bases at V and 4 bases at J, with 18 bases in the middle. The CDR3 has 16 amino acids. The V gene's germline CDR1 is MNHEY and CDR2 SVGAGI.

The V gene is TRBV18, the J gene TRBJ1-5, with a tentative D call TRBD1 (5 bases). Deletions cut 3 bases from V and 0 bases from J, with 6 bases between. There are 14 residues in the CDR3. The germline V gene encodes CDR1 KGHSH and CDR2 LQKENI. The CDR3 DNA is TGTGCCAGCTCACCCCAGGGTAGCAATCAGCCCCAGCATTTT. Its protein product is CASSPQGSNQPQHF.

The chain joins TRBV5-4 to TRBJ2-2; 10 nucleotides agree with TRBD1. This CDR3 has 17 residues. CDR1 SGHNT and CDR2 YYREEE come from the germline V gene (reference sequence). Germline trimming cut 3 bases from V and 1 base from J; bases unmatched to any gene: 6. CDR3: CASSSIRDRGNTGELFF. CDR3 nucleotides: TGTGCCAGCAGCTCTATCCGGGACAGGGGGAACACCGGGGAGCTGTTTTTT.

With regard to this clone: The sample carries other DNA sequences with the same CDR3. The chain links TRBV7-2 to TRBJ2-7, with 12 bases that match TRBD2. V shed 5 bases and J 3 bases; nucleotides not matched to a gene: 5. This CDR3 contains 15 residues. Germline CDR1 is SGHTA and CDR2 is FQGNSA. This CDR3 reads CASSLGLAGNYEQYF. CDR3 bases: TGTGCCAGCAGCCTGGGACTAGCGGGTAACTACGAGCAGTACTTC. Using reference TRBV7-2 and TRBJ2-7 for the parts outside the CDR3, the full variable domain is GAGVSQSPSNKVTEKGKDVELRCDPISGHTALYWYRQSLGQGLEFLIYFQGNSAPDKSGLPSDRFSAERTGGSVSTLTIQRTQQEDSAVYLCASSLGLAGNYEQYFGPGTRLTVT.

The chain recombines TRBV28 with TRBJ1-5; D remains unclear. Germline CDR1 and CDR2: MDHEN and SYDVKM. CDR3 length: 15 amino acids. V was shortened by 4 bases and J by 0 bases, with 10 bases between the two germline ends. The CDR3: CASSSGEYSNQPQHF. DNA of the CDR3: TGTGCCAGCAGTTCCGGGGAGTATAGCAATCAGCCCCAGCATTTT. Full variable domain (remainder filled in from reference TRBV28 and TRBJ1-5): DVKVTQSSRYLVKRTGEKVFLECVQDMDHENMFWYRQDPGLGLRLIYFSYDVKMKEKGDIPEGYSVSREKKERFSLILESASTNQTSMYLCASSSGEYSNQPQHFGDGTRLSIL.

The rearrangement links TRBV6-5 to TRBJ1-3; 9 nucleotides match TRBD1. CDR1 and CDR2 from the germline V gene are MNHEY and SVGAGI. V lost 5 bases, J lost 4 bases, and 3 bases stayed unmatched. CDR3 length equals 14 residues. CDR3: CASSTTGGGNTIYF. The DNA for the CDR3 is TGTGCCAGCAGTACCACAGGGGGCGGAAACACCATATATTTT.

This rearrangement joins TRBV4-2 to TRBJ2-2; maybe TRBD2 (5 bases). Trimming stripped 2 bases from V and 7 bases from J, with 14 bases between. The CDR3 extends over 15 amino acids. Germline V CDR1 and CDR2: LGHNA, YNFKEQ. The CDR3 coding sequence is TGTGCCAGCAGCCAACCCCGAGGTGAGGGCGGGGAGCTGTTTTTT. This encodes CASSQPRGEGGELFF.

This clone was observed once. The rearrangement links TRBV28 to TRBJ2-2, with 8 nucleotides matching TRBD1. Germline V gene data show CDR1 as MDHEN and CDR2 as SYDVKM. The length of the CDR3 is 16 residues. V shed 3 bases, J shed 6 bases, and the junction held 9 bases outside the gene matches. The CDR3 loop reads CASSFLAGQGPGELFF. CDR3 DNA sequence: TGTGCCAGCAGTTTTTTAGCTGGACAGGGACCCGGGGAGCTGTTTTTT.